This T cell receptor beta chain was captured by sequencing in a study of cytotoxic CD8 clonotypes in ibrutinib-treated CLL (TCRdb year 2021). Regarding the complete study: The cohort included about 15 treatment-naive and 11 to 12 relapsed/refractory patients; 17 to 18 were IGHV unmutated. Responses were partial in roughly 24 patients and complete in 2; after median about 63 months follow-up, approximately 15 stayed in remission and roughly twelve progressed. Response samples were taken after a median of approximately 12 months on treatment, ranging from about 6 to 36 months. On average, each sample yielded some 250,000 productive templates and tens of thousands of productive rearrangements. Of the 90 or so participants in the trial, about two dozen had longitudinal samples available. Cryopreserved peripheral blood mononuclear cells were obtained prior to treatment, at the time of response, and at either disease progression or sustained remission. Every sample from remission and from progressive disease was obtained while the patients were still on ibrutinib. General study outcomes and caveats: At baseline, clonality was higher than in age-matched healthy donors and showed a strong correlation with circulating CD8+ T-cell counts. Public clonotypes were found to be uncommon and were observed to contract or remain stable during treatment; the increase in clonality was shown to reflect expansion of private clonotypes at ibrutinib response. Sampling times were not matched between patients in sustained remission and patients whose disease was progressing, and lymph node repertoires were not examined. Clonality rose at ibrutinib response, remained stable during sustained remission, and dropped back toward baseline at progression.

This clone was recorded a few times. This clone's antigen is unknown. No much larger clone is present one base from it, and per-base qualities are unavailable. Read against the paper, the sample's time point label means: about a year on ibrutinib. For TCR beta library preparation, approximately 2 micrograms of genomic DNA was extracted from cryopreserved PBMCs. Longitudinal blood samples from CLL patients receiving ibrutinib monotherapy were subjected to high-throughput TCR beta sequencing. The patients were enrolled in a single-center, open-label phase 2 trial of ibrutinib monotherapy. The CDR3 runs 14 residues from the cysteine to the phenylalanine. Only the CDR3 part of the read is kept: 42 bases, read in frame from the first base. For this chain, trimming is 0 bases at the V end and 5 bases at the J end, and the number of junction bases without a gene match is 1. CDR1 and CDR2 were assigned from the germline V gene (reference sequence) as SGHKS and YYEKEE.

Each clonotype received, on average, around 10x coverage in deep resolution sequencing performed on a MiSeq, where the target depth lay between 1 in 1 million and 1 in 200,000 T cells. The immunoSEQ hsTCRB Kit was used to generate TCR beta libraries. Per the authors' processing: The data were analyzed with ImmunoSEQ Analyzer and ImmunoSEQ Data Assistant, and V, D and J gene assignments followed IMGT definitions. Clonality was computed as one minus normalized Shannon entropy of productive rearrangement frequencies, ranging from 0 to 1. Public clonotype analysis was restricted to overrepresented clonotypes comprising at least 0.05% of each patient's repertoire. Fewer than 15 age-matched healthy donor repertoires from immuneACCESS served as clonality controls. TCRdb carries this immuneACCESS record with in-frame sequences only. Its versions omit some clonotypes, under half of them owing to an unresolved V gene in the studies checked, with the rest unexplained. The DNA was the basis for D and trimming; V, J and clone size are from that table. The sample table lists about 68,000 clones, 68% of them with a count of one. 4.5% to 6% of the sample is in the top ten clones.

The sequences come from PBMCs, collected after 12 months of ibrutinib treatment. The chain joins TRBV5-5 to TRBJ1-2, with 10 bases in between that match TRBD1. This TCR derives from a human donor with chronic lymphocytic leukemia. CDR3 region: CASSLGQGAYGYTF. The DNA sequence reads TGTGCCAGCAGCTTGGGACAGGGGGCGTATGGCTACACCTTC.